This TCR beta chain is drawn from a study of blood T cell repertoires in COVID-19. Study-level background: Italy, Spain and the United States were the sources of the convalescent and acute COVID-19 samples.

Original methodology: Researchers report that nucleated cell counts were estimated from reference gene primer amplification. Sequenced by immunoSEQ multiplex PCR; TCRdb stores in-frame clones only, minus some. V and J calls and clone size follow that table, whereas D and trimming were derived from the DNA. The sample consists of some 430,000 clones, around 91% of them appearing once. Those enrolled, adults aged roughly 18 to 89 years, came from some 23 US areas. The recovered donors of Cohort 3 showed two negative PCRs, clearance, or symptom resolution. Germline CDR1 MNHEY, CDR2 SVGAGI. CDR3 size: 14 residues. V lost 2 bases and J lost 6, with 13 bases in between.

The gene calls are TRBV6-5 and TRBJ1-2, with D maybe TRBD1 (5 bases). The sample taken for sequencing was PBMCs or T cells enriched from blood (not recorded which). The receptor was isolated from a man between 18 and 29 years old who had recovered from COVID-19. The CDR3 sequence: CASSYTGAGNGYTF. The CDR3 nucleotides read TGTGCCAGCAGTTACACCGGGGCGGGGAATGGCTACACCTTC.